This T cell receptor beta chain stems from a study of cytomegalovirus exposure and HLA in healthy donors. The protocol was immunoSEQ multiplex PCR, while the TCRdb copy is restricted to in-frame clones and leaves out a portion. The data hold around 400,000 clones, with around 86% observed a single time. Trimming took 6 bases from V and 2 from J, leaving 11 bases between them. CDR1 is LNHDA, CDR2 SQIVND, per germline (reference sequence). The CDR3 sequence is 13 residues long. The J gene is TRBJ2-7, the V gene TRBV19; TRBD2 is a possible D gene (5 bases). Input material: PBMCs. The clonotype originates from a woman under 30 in good health and CMV-seronegative. CDR3 bases: TGTGCCAGTAGCCCGACGGGGACCTACGAGCAGTACTTC. Amino acid sequence: CASSPTGTYEQYF. The complete variable domain, with remaining parts taken from reference TRBV19 and TRBJ2-7, reads DGGITQSPKYLFRKEGQNVTLSCEQNLNHDAMYWYRQDPGQGLRLIYYSQIVNDFQKGDIAEGYSVSREKKESFPLTVTSAQKNPTAFYLCASSPTGTYEQYFGPGTRLTVT.